These T cell receptor beta chains were read from a single sample in a study of cytomegalovirus exposure and HLA in healthy donors. Produced via immunoSEQ multiplex PCR; TCRdb's table is partial and in-frame only. The sample records approximately 220,000 clones, about 83% being singletons. Input material: PBMCs. Receptor source: a man between 18 and 29 years old in good health and CMV-seronegative. Each CDR3 is given with its conserved first and last residue. Each record gives: V gene, J gene, CDR3 protein.

>TRBV7-2|TRBJ2-1
CASSLALGPGLGFDEQFF
>TRBV5-1|TRBJ1-2
CASSSKGDVYGYTF
>TRBV2|TRBJ2-5
CASIAGIGETQYF
>TRBV2|TRBJ2-5
CATRREETQYF
>TRBV6-1|TRBJ2-7
CASSPSGAAYEQYF
>TRBV19|TRBJ2-4
CASSMRSGTKNIQYF
>TRBV5-1|TRBJ2-7
CASSLSGGAVGSYEQYF
>TRBV27|TRBJ2-7
CASSFTASYEQYF
>TRBV27|TRBJ2-1
CASSYGTQVNEQFF
>TRBV25-1|TRBJ2-1
CASSATTGGGDGQFF
>TRBV5-1|TRBJ2-7
CASSTGTALSYEQYF
>TRBV28|TRBJ2-4
CASSWQQGEGDIQYF
>TRBV11-2|TRBJ2-1
CASSYQDSNEQFF
>TRBV6-5|TRBJ1-1
CASSYSMRGTEAFF
>TRBV4-1|TRBJ2-2
CASSLGQGPSNTGELFF
>TRBV21-1|TRBJ1-2
CASTRSDRTYYGYTF
>TRBV1|TRBJ2-5
CTSSQVTPGLAGLQETQYF
>TRBV7-2|TRBJ2-7
CASSLVHGASYEQYF
>TRBV4-2|TRBJ2-2
CASSQGTGTDITGELFF
>TRBV18|TRBJ1-2
CASSPGTASYGYTF
>TRBV7-9|TRBJ2-7
CASSLGQGSSYEQYF
>TRBV28|TRBJ1-6
CASSPWGGVNSPLHF